This TCR beta chain was recorded in a study of cytomegalovirus exposure and HLA in healthy donors. Study in general: Samples from HLA-typed donors yielded about 86 million unique TCRs in an early data release. Study-wide points: Later work associated roughly 17,000 TCR beta sequences with HLA alleles at 0.05 false discovery rate. The authors considered a cluster of highly shared sequence variants likely to be a sequencing artifact.

With regard to this clone: Its antigen is still unknown. This specimen includes other DNA sequences encoding the same CDR3.

The CDR3 extends over 14 amino acids. Germline assignment: CDR1 GTSNPN and CDR2 SVGIG (reference sequence). The J segment lost 7 bases and the V segment lost 4 bases, leaving 11 bases of the junction unmatched. The PCR had 60 Vbeta and 13 Jbeta primers. Measured with immunoSEQ multiplex PCR; TCRdb has only the in-frame clones, and not every one. The top ten clones hold under 2% of a sample with fewer than 150,000 clones, approximately 15% of them seen once. Sequenced material: PBMCs. This TCR derives from a woman under 30 in good health and CMV-seronegative. This chain links TRBV30 with TRBJ2-5, with 8 bases lining up with TRBD2. The CDR3 sequence is CAWTPSGRLGTQYF. In DNA form, the CDR3 reads TGTGCCTGGACCCCTAGCGGGCGGTTAGGGACCCAGTACTTC.